This section outlines one TCR beta chain sequence together with its context. The data stem from a study of identical twins. TCRdb re-analysed the 5' RACE reads in MiXCR, keeping a single row per CDR3 protein. The data show approximately 680,000 distinct CDR3 sequences, around 7.4% seen once. Germline CDR1 and CDR2: KGHSH and LQKENI. V was clipped by 3 bases and J by 4 bases; unmatched bases: 17. There are 18 residues in the CDR3. This sample was also put to use in a study of yellow fever vaccine responses in identical twins.

The sample taken for sequencing was PBMCs. This chain uses TRBV18 with TRBJ2-7, with 8 bases fitting TRBD2. The TCR sequence derives from a woman between 18 and 29 years old in good health. CDR3: CASSPPPWERESFYEQYF. The CDR3 DNA reads as TGTGCCAGCTCACCGCCTCCTTGGGAGCGGGAGAGCTTTTACGAGCAGTACTTC.